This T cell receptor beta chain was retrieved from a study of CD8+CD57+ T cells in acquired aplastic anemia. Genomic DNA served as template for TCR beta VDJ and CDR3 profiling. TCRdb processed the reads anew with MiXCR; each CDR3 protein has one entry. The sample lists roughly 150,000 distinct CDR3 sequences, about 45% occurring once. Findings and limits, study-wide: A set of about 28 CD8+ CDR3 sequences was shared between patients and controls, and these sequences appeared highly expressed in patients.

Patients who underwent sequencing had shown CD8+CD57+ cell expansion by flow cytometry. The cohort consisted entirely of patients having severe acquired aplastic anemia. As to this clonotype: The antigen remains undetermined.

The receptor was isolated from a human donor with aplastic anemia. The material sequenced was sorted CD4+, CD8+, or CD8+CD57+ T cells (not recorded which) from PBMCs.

The CDR3 DNA sequence: TGTGCCACCAGTGGGGGAGGCGGACAGGGCGGACTTGAAGCTTTCTTT. This sequence encodes CATSGGGGQGGLEAFF. This chain uses TRBV24-1 with TRBJ1-1; 8 bases are a match to TRBD1. Looked up from germline, CDR1 is KGHDR and CDR2 is SFDVKD. The ends lost 5 bases at V and 7 bases at J; junction bases unmatched: 14. This CDR3 is built from 16 residues.